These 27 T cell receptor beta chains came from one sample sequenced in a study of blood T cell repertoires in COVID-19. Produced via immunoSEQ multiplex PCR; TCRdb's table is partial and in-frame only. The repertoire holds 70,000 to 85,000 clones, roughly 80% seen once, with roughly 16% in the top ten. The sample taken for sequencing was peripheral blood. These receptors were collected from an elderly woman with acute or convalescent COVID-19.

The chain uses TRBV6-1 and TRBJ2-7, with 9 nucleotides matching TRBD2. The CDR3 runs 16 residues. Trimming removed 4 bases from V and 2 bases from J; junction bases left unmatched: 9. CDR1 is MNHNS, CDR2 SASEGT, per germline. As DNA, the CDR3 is TGTGCCAGCAGTGTCGCCATAGGCGGGGGGGCCTACGAGCAGTACTTC. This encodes CASSVAIGGGAYEQYF.

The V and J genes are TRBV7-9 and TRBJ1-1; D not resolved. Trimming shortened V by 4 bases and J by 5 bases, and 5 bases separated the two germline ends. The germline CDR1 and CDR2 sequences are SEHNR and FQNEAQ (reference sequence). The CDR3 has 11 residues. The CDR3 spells CASSSGTEAFF. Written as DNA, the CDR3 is TGTGCCAGCAGCTCGGGGACTGAAGCTTTCTTT. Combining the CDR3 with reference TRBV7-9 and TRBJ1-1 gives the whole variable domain DTGVSQNPRHKITKRGQNVTFRCDPISEHNRLYWYRQTLGQGPEFLTYFQNEAQLEKSRLLSDRFSAERPKGSFSTLEIQRTEQGDSAMYLCASSSGTEAFFGQGTRLTVV.

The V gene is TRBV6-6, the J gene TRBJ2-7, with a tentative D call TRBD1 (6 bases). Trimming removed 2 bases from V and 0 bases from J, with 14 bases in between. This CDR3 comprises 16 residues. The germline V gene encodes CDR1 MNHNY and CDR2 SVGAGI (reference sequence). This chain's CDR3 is CASSYPIAGDSYEQYF. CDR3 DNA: TGTGCCAGCAGTTACCCTATCGCAGGGGACTCCTACGAGCAGTACTTC.

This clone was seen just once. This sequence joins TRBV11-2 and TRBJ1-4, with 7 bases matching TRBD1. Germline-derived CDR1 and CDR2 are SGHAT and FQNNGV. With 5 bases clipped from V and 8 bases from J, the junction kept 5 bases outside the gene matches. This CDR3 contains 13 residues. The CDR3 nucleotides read TGTGCCAGCAGCCCCGGGACAGAGGAAAAACTGTTTTTT. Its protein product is CASSPGTEEKLFF.

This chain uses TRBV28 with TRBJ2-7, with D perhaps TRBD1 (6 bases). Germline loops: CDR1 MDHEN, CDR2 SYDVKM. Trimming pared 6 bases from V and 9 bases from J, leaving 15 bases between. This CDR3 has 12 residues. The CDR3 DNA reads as TGTGCCAGCAGCCGTTCACAGGGTTGGCAGTACTTC. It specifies CASSRSQGWQYF. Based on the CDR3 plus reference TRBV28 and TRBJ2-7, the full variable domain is DVKVTQSSRYLVKRTGEKVFLECVQDMDHENMFWYRQDPGLGLRLIYFSYDVKMKEKGDIPEGYSVSREKKERFSLILESASTNQTSMYLCASSRSQGWQYFGPGTRLTVT.

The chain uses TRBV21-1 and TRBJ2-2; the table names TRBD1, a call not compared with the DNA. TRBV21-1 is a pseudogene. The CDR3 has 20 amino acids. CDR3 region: CASSKSNRQAPILNTGELFF. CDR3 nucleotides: TGTGCCAGCAGCAAAAGCAATCGACAGGCCCCGATATTGAACACCGGGGAGCTGTTTTTT.

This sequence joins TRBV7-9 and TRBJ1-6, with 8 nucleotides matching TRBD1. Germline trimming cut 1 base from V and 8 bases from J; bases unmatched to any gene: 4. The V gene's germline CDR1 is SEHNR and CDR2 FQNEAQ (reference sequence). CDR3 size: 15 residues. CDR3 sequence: CASSLDGQGYSPLHF. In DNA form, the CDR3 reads TGTGCCAGCAGCTTAGACGGACAGGGATATTCACCCCTCCACTTT. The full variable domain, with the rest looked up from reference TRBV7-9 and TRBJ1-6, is DTGVSQNPRHKITKRGQNVTFRCDPISEHNRLYWYRQTLGQGPEFLTYFQNEAQLEKSRLLSDRFSAERPKGSFSTLEIQRTEQGDSAMYLCASSLDGQGYSPLHFGNGTRLTVT.

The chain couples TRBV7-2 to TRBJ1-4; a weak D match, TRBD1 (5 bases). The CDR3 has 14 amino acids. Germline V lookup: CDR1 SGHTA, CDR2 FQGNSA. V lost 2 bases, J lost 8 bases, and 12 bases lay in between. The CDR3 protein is CASSLNQGREKLFF. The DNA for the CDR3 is TGTGCCAGCAGCTTAAATCAGGGAAGGGAAAAACTGTTTTTT.

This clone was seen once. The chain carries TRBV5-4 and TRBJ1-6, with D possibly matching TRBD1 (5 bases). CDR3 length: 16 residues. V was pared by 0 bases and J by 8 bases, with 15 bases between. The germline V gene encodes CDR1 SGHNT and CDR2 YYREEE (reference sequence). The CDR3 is CASSLDQGGSDSPLHF. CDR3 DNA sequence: TGTGCCAGCAGCTTGGATCAGGGCGGGAGCGATTCACCCCTCCACTTT.

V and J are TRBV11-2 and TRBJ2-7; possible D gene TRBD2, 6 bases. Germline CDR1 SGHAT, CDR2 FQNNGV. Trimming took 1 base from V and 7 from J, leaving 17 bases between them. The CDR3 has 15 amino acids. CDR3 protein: CASSLARGVGREQYF. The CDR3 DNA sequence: TGTGCCAGCAGCTTAGCGAGGGGAGTAGGGAGGGAGCAGTACTTC.

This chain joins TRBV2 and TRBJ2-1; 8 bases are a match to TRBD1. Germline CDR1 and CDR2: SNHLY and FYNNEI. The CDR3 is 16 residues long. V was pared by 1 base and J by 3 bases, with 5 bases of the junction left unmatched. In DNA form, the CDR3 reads TGTGCCAGCAGTGAAGGTCGCAGGGGGCACTACAATGAGCAGTTCTTC. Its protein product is CASSEGRRGHYNEQFF.

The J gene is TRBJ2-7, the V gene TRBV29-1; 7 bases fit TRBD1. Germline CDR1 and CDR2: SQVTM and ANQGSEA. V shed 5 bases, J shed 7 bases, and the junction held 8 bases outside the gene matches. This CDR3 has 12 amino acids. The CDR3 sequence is CSVREDRWEQYF. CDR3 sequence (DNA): TGCAGCGTTAGAGAGGACAGGTGGGAGCAGTACTTC.

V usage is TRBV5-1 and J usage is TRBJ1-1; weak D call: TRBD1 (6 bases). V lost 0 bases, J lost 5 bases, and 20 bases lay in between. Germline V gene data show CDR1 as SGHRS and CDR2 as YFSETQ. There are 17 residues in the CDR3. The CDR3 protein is CASSLGADMGAGTEAFF. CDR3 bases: TGCGCCAGCAGCTTGGGAGCGGACATGGGGGCAGGGACTGAAGCTTTCTTT.

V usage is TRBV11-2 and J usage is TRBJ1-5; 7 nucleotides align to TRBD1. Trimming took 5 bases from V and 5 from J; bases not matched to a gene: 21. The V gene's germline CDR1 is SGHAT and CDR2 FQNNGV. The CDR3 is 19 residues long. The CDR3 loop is CASSNQLSQGDSLHQPQHF. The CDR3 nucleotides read TGTGCCAGCAGCAACCAGTTATCCCAGGGGGACTCTCTGCATCAGCCCCAGCATTTT.

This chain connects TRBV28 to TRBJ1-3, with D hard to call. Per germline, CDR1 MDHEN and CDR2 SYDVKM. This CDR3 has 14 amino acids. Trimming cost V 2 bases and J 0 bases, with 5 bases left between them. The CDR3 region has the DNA TGTGCCAGCAGTTTACTTATCTCTGGAAACACCATATATTTT. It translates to CASSLLISGNTIYF.

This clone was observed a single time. DNA for the CDR3: TGCGCCAGCCAATTACAGGGGCCGGGGGAGCAGTACTTC. Protein product: CASQLQGPGEQYF. This sequence joins TRBV10-2 and TRBJ2-7; 7 bases line up with TRBD1. V lost 8 bases and J lost 7; bases outside the gene matches: 11. Germline V gene sequence: CDR1 WSHSY, CDR2 SAAADI. This CDR3 has 13 residues.

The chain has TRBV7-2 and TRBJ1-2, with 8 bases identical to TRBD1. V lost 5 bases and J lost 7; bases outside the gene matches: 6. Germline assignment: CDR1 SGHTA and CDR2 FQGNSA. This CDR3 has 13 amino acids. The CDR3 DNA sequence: TGTGCCAGCAGCCAGGGGGCCTTTCGTGGCTACACCTTC. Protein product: CASSQGAFRGYTF. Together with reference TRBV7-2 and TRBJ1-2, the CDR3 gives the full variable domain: GAGVSQSPSNKVTEKGKDVELRCDPISGHTALYWYRQSLGQGLEFLIYFQGNSAPDKSGLPSDRFSAERTGGSVSTLTIQRTQQEDSAVYLCASSQGAFRGYTFGSGTRLTVV.

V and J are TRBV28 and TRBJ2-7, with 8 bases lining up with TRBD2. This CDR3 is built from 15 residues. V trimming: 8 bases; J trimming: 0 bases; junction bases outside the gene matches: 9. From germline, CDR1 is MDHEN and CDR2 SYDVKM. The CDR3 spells CASGAGGLSSYEQYF. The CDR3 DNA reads TGTGCCAGCGGGGCGGGGGGTCTGAGCTCCTACGAGCAGTACTTC.

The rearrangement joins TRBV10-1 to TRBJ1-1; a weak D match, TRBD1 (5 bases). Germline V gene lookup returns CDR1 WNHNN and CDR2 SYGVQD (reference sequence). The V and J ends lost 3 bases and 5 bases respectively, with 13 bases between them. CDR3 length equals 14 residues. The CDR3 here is CASSDFGGATEAFF. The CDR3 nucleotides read TGCGCCAGCAGTGATTTTGGAGGGGCGACTGAAGCTTTCTTT.

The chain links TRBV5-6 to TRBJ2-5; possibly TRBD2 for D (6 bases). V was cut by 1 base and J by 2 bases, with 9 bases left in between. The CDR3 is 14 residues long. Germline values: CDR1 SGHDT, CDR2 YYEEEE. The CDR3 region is CASSLPGVQETQYF. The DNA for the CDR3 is TGTGCCAGCAGCTTGCCGGGGGTACAAGAGACCCAGTACTTC.

The CDR3 loop reads CASSPDTVEAFF. For the CDR3, the DNA is TGTGCCAGCTCACCGGACACGGTTGAAGCTTTCTTT. The chain carries TRBV18 and TRBJ1-1, with D possibly matching TRBD1 (5 bases). Germline V gene lookup returns CDR1 KGHSH and CDR2 LQKENI. The CDR3 has 12 amino acids. The ends were cut back, 3 bases at V and 7 bases at J, with 9 bases in the middle.

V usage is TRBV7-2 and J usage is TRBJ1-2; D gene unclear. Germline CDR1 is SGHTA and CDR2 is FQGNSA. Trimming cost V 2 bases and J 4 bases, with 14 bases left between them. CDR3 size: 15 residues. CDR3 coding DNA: TGTGCCAGCAGCTTAAACCGGGGAGCTTTCTATGGCTACACCTTC. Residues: CASSLNRGAFYGYTF.

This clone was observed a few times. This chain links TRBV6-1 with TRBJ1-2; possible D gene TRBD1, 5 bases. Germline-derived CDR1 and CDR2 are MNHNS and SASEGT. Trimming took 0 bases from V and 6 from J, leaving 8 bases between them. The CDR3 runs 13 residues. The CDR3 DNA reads TGTGCCAGCAGTGAAGCGGGGGGTCATGGCTACACCTTC. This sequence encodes CASSEAGGHGYTF.

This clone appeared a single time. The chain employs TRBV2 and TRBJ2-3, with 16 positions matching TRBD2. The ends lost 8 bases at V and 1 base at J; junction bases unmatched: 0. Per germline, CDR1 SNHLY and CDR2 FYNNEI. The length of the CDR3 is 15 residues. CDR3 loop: CASGTSGGGTDTQYF. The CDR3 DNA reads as TGTGCCAGCGGGACTAGCGGGGGGGGCACAGATACGCAGTATTTT.

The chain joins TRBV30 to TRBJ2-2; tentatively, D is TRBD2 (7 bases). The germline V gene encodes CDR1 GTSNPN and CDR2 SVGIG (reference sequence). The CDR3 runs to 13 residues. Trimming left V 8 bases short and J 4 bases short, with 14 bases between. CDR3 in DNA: TGTGCCGGACGGGGGGCGGGCACCGGGGAGCTGTTTTTT. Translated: CAGRGAGTGELFF.

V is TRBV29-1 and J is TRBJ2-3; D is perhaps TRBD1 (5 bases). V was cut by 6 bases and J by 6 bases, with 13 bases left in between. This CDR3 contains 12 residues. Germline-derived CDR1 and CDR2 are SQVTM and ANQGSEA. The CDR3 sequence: CSVTWGPDTQYF. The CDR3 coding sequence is TGCAGCGTGACCTGGGGCCCCGATACGCAGTATTTT.

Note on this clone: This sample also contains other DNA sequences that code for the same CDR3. CDR3 loop: CASSLEAPYEQYF. As DNA, the CDR3 is TGTGCCAGCAGCTTAGAGGCCCCTTACGAGCAGTACTTC. The gene calls are TRBV11-2 and TRBJ2-7; no clear D. With 0 bases removed from V and 4 bases from J, the gap between germline ends came to 7 bases. The CDR3 totals 13 residues. Germline CDR1 is SGHAT and CDR2 is FQNNGV.